In this sample, the clone carrying this T cell receptor (beta chain) turned up many times. What it binds is unknown. These data belong to a study of metastatic and nonmetastatic thyroid tumors. TCRdb ran MiXCR on the PCR reads. The sample yields roughly 40,000 clones, under 20% seen once. Treatment of any kind had been given to no patient before thyroid surgery. General study findings and limits: The study reportedly found significantly higher TCR beta diversity in malignant thyroid tumors than benign nodules, in blood and tumor.

Trimming took off 4 bases at V and 2 bases at J, with 10 bases between the two ends. This CDR3 has 14 amino acids. Germline-derived CDR1 and CDR2 are LNHDA and SQIVND (reference sequence). This TCR came from a female donor with papillary thyroid cancer or a benign thyroid nodule (not recorded which). Some clones in this sample may be carry-over from other donors' samples. V gene TRBV19 combines with J gene TRBJ2-3, with D perhaps matching TRBD2 (5 bases). Sequencing was done on a sample of tumor tissue. CDR3 coding DNA: TGTGCCAGTAGTACGGCCCGGGACACAGATACGCAGTATTTT. Translation: CASSTARDTDTQYF. Full variable domain (rest looked up from reference TRBV19 and TRBJ2-3): DGGITQSPKYLFRKEGQNVTLSCEQNLNHDAMYWYRQDPGQGLRLIYYSQIVNDFQKGDIAEGYSVSREKKESFPLTVTSAQKNPTAFYLCASSTARDTDTQYFGPGTRLTVL.